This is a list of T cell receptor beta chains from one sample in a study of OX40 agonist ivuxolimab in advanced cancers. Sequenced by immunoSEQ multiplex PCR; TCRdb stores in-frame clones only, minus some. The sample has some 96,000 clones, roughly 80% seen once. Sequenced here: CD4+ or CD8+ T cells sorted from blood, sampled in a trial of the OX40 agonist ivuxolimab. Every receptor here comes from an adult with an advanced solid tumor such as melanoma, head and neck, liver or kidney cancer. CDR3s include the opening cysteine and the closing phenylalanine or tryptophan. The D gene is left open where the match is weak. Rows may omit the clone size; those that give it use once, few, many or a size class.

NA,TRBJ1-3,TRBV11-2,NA,TGTGCCAGCAGCTTAGAGTACTCCGGGCCTATATATTTT,CASSLEYSGPIYF
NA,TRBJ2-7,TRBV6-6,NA,TGTGCCAGCAGGTCCGGACCGACGGCGACCGAGCAGTACTTC,CASRSGPTATEQYF
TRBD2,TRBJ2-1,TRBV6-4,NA,TGTGCCAGCAGTGACACCCCTAGCGGGAGCGATGAGCAGTTCTTC,CASSDTPSGSDEQFF
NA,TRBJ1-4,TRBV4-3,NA,TGCGCCAGCAGCCAAGGGAACAGGAGAACTAATGAAAAACTGTTTTTT,CASSQGNRRTNEKLFF
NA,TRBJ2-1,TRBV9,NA,TGTGCCAGCAGCGTAGAGGGTCAGAACTCCTACAATGAGCAGTTCTTC,CASSVEGQNSYNEQFF
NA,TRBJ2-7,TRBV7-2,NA,TGTGCCAGCAGCTTAGACCTGGGGGTGAGATACGAGCAGTACTTC,CASSLDLGVRYEQYF
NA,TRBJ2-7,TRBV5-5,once,TGTGCCAGCAGCTTGGCAGGACTAACCTACGAGCAGTACTTC,CASSLAGLTYEQYF
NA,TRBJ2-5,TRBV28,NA,TGTGCCAGCAGTTTAGCGGGGCCCCTGTACCAAGAGACCCAGTACTTC,CASSLAGPLYQETQYF
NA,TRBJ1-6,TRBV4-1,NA,TGCGCCAGCAGCCAAGATATGAGGGGCCCACGGTCGGGTTCACCCCTCCACTTT,CASSQDMRGPRSGSPLHF
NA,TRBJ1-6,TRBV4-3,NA,TGCGCCAGCAGCGACTCCGGGACCCCAAGGGCATCACCCCTCCACTTT,CASSDSGTPRASPLHF
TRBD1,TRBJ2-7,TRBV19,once,TGTGCCAGTAGTATAACCTTAGGGGGCAGATCGAGCTCCTACGAGCAGTACTTC,CASSITLGGRSSSYEQYF
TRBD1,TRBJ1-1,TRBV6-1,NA,TGTGCCAGCAACAGGGGGGGTTTCACTGAAGCTTTCTTT,CASNRGGFTEAFF
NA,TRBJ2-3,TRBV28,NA,TGTGCCAGCACCAATCGAAATACGCAGTATTTT,CASTNRNTQYF
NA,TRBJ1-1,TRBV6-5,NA,TGTGCCAGCAGTTACGGGTTTGGGAACACTGAAGCTTTCTTT,CASSYGFGNTEAFF
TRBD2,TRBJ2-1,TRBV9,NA,TGTGCCAGCAGCCCAAGACACCTAGCGGGCAATGAGCAGTTCTTC,CASSPRHLAGNEQFF
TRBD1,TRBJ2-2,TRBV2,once,TGTGCCAGCAGTCCGCGGACAGGGGGCACCGGGGAGCTGTTTTTT,CASSPRTGGTGELFF